The T cell receptor (beta chain) described here comes from a study of neurological immune-mediated disorders. For the study at large: Of around 34 multiple sclerosis patients, some 30 were relapsing-remitting and 3 secondary progressive. Study-level points and caveats: A possible signature appeared as one related-CDR3 cluster, in which phylogenetic grouping placed the repertoires of 18 of 34 multiple sclerosis patients.

The CDR3 has 14 amino acids. Per the germline V gene, CDR1 is SGHTA and CDR2 is FQGNSA. Trimming removed 6 bases from V and 1 base from J, with 12 bases in between. This clonotype was counted many times. Its antigen is not known. Synthesis of cDNA was performed by 5'RACE using 10-nucleotide random UMIs. Using its own MiXCR run on the 5' RACE reads, TCRdb lists one record per CDR3 protein. The profile shows roughly 120,000 distinct CDR3 sequences, 3% to 3.5% of them singletons. Sequencing used PBMCs. The chain combines TRBV7-2 with TRBJ1-1; maybe TRBD1 (5 bases). The clonotype comes from a woman aged 25 to 39 with multiple sclerosis. Here the CDR3 reads CASRKTQGNTEAFF. The CDR3 nucleotides read TGTGCCAGCAGGAAGACCCAGGGGAACACTGAAGCTTTCTTT.